This paragraph reports one TCR beta chain. What it binds is unknown. The table came from immunoSEQ multiplex PCR; TCRdb's copy has only in-frame clones and leaves some out. Seen here are 90,000 or so clones, 75% to 90% observed once, and the top ten hold around 15%. This sample stems from a study of T cell responses to AZD1222 COVID-19 vaccine. Study-level results: Recipients of AZD1222 seropositive at baseline numbered only 6 or 7.

Germline loops: CDR1 WNHNN, CDR2 SYGVQD (reference sequence). The CDR3 totals 19 residues. V was trimmed by 0 bases and J by 4 bases, leaving 22 bases between them. The chain has TRBV10-1 and TRBJ2-4; TRBD1 is a possible D gene (6 bases). The sequences come from peripheral blood, collected on day 0 of AZD1222 vaccination. This sequence originates from an adult in good health. The CDR3: CASSESQRLLRTAKNIQYF. The CDR3 bases are TGCGCCAGCAGTGAGTCGCAAAGGCTCTTGCGGACAGCAAAAAACATTCAGTACTTC.